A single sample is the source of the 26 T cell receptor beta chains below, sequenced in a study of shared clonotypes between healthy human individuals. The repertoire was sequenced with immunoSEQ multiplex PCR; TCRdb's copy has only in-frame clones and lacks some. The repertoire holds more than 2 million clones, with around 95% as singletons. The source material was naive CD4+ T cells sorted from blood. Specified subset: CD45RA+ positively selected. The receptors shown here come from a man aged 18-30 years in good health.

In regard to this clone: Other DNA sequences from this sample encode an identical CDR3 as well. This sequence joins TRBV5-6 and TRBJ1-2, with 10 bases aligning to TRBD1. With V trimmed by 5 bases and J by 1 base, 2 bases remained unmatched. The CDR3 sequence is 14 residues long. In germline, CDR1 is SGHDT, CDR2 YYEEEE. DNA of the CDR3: TGTGCCAGCAGGGGGACAGGGGATAACTATGGCTACACCTTC. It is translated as CASRGTGDNYGYTF.

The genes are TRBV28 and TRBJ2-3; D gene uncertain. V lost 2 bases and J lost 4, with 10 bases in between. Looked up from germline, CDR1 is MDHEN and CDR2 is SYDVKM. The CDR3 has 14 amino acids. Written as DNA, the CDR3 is TGTGCCAGCAGTTTAACCACGTCCCCAGATACGCAGTATTTT. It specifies CASSLTTSPDTQYF.

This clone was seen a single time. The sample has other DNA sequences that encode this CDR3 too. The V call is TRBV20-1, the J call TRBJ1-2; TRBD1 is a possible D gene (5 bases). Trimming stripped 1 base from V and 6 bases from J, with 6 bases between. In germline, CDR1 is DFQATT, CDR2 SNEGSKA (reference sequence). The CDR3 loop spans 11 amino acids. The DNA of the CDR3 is TGCAGTGCTAGAGCAGGGAATGGCTACACCTTC. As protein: CSARAGNGYTF.

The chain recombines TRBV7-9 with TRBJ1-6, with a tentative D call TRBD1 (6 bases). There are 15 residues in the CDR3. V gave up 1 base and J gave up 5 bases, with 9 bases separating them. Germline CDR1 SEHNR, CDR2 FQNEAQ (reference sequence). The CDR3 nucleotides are TGTGCCAGCAGCTTAGGAGCAGGGGATAATTCACCCCTCCACTTT. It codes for CASSLGAGDNSPLHF.

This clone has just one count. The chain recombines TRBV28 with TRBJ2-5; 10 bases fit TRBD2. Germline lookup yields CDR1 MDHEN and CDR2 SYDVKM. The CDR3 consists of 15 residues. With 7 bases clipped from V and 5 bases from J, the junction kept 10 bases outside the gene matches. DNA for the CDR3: TGTGCCAGCACCGAATCTAGCGGGGGTGGGGAGACCCAGTACTTC. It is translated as CASTESSGGGETQYF.

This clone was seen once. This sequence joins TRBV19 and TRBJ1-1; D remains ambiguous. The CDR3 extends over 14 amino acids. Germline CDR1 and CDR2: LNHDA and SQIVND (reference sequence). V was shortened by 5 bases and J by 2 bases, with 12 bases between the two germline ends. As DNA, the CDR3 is TGTGCCAGTAGTGGACGTCTTCTAAACACTGAAGCTTTCTTT. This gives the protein CASSGRLLNTEAFF.

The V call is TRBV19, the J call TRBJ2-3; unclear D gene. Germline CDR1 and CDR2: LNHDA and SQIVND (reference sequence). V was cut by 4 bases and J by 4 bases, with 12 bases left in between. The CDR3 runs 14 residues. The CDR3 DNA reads TGTGCCAGTAGTACTACGGTTATATCAGATACGCAGTATTTT. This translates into CASSTTVISDTQYF.

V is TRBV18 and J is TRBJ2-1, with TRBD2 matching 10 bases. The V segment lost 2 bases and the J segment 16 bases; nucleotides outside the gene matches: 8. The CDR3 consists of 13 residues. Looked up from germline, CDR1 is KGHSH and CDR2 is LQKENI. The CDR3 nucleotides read TGTGCCAGCTCACCAAGACCAGCGGGAGGGGAATTCTTC. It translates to CASSPRPAGGEFF.

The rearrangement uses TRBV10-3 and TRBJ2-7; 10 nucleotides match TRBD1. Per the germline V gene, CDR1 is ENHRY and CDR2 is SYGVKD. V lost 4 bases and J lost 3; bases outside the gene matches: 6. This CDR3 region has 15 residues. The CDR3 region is CAISGPGTGVYEQYF. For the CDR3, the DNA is TGTGCCATCAGTGGGCCCGGGACAGGGGTCTACGAGCAGTACTTC.

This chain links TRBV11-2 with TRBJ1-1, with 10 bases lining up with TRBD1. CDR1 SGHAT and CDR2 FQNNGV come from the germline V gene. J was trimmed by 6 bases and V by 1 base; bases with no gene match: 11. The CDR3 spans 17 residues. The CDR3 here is CASSLGAPGQGKPEAFF. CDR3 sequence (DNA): TGTGCCAGCAGCTTAGGGGCTCCGGGACAGGGGAAGCCTGAAGCTTTCTTT. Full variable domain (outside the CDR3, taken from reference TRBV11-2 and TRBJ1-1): EAGVAQSPRYKIIEKRQSVAFWCNPISGHATLYWYQQILGQGPKLLIQFQNNGVVDDSQLPKDRFSAERLKGVDSTLKIQPAKLEDSAVYLCASSLGAPGQGKPEAFFGQGTRLTVV.

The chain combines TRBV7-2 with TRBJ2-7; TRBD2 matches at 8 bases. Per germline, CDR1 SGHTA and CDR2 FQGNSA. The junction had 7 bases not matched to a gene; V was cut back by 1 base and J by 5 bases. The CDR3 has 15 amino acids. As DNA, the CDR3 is TGTGCCAGCAGCTTAGGACGGGAGGGCCCCCACGAGCAGTACTTC. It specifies CASSLGREGPHEQYF. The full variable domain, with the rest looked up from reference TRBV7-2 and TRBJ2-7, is GAGVSQSPSNKVTEKGKDVELRCDPISGHTALYWYRQSLGQGLEFLIYFQGNSAPDKSGLPSDRFSAERTGGSVSTLTIQRTQQEDSAVYLCASSLGREGPHEQYFGPGTRLTVT.

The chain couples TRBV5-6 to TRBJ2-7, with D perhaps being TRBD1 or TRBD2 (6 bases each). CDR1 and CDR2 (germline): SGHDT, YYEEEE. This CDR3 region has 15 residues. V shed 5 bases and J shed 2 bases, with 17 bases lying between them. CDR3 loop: CASRSKQGLPYEQYF. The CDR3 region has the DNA TGTGCCAGCAGATCGAAACAGGGACTCCCCTACGAGCAGTACTTC.

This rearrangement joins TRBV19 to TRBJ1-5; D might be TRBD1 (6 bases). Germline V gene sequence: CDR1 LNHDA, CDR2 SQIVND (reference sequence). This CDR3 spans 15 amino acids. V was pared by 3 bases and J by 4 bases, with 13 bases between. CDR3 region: CASSMAGVPNQPQHF. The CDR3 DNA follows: TGTGCCAGTAGTATGGCAGGGGTGCCTAATCAGCCCCAGCATTTT.

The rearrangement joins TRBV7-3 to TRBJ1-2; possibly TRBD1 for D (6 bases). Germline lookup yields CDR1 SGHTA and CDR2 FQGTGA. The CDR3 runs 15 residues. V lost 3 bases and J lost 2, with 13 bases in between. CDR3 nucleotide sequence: TGTGCCAGCAGCTTCGAGGGGGGCAAAAACTATGGCTACACCTTC. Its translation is CASSFEGGKNYGYTF.

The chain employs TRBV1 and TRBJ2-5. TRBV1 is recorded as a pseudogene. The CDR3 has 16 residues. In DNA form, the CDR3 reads TGCACCAGCAGCCAAGCCGGGACGGTCTTTGAAGGGACCCAGTACTTC. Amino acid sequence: CTSSQAGTVFEGTQYF.

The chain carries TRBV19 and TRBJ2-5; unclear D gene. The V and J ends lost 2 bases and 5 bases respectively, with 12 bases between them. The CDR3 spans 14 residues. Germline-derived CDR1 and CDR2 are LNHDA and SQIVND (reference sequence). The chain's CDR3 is CASSIPERMETQYF. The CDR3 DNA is TGTGCCAGTAGTATACCCGAGCGCATGGAGACCCAGTACTTC.

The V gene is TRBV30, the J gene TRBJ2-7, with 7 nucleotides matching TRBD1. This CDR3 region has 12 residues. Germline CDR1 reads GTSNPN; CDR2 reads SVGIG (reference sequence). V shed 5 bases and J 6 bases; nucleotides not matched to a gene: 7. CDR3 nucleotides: TGTGCCTGGTCCAAAGGGGGCAGCGAGCAGTACTTC. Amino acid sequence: CAWSKGGSEQYF.

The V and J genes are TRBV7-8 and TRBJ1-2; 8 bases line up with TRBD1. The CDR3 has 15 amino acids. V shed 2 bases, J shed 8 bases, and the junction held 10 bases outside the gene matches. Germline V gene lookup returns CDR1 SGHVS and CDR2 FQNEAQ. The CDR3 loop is CASSLQGQGVNGYTF. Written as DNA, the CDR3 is TGTGCCAGCAGCTTACAAGGACAGGGAGTGAACGGCTACACCTTC.

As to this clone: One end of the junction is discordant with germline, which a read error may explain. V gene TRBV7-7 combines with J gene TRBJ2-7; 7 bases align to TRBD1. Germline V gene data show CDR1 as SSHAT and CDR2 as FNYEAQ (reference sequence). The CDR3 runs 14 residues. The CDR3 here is CASSLGAGGNEQYF. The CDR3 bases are TGTGCTAGCAGCTTGGGGGCAGGGGGTAACGAGCAGTACTTC.

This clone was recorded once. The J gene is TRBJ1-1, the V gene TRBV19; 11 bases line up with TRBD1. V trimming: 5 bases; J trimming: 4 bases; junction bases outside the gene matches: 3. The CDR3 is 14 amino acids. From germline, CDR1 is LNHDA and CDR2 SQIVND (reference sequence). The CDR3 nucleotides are TGTGCCAGTAGTCTGGGGACAGGGGGCACTGAAGCTTTCTTT. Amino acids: CASSLGTGGTEAFF.

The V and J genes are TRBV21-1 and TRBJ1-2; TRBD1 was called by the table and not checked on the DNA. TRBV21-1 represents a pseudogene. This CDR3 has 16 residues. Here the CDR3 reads CASSNGGDRGNYGYTF. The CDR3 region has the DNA TGTGCCAGCAGCAATGGAGGGGACAGGGGTAACTATGGCTACACCTTC.

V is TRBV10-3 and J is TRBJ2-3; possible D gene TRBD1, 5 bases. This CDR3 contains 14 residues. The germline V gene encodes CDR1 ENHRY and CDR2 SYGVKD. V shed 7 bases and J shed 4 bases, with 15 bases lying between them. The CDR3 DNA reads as TGTGCCATCAAGTCTGGGGCCGAAGCAGATACGCAGTATTTT. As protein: CAIKSGAEADTQYF.

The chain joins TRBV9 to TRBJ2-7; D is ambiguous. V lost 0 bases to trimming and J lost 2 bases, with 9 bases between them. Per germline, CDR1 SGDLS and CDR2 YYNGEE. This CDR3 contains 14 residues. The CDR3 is CASSVGSATYEQYF. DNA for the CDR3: TGTGCCAGCAGCGTAGGTTCAGCCACCTACGAGCAGTACTTC.

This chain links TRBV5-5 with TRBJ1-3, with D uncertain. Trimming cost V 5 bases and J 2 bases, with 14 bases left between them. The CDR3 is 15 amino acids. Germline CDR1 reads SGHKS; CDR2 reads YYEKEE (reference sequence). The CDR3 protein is CASRDGVTPGNTIYF. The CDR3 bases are TGTGCCAGCAGGGACGGGGTGACTCCTGGAAACACCATATATTTT. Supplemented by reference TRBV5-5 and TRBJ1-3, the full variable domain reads DAGVTQSPTHLIKTRGQQVTLRCSPISGHKSVSWYQQVLGQGPQFIFQYYEKEERGRGNFPDRFSARQFPNYSSELNVNALLLGDSALYLCASRDGVTPGNTIYFGEGSWLTVV.

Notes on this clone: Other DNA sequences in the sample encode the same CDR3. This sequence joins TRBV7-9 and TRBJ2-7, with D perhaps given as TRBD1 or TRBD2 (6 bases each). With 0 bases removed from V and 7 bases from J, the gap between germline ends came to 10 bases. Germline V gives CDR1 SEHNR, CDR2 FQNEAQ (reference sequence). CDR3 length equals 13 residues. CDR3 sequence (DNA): TGTGCCAGCAGCTTAGCAGGGGGGTGGGAGCAGTACTTC. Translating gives CASSLAGGWEQYF.

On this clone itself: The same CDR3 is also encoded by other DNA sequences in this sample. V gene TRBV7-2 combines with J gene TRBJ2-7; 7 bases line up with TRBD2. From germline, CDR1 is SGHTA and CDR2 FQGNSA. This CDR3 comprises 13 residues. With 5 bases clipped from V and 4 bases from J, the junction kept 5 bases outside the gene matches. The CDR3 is CASSRTREYEQYF. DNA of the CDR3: TGTGCCAGCAGCCGCACGCGGGAGTACGAGCAGTACTTC.